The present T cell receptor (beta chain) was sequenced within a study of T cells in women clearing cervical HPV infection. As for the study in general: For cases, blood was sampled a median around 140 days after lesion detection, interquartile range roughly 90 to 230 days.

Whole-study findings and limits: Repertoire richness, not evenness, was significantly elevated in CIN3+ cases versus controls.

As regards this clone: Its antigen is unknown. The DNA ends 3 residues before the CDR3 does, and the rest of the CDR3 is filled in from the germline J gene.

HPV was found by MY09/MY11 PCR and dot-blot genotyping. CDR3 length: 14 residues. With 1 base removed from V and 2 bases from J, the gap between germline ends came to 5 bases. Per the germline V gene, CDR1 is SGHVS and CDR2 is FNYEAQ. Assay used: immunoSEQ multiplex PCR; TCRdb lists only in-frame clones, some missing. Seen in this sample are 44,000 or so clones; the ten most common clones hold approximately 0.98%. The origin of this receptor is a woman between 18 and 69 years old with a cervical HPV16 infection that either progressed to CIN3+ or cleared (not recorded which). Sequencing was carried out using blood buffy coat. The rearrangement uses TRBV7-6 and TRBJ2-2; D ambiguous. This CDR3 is CASSLVLNTGELFF. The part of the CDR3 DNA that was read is TGTGCCAGCAGCTTAGTCCTAAACACCGGGGAG.